This T cell receptor beta chain was sequenced in a study of T cell responses to AZD1222 COVID-19 vaccine. Findings and caveats of the study: Among the donors, most were white British and more were female, and clonal diversity was possibly underestimated. It was only 6 or 7 AZD1222 recipients who were seropositive at baseline.

Second doses that came at about 4 or about 12 weeks were put together. The method was immunoSEQ multiplex PCR; TCRdb's version includes in-frame clones alone and lacks a portion of them. The data show approximately 150,000 clones, about 92% seen once. The CDR3 has 11 amino acids. Trimming took off 7 bases at V and 6 bases at J, with 7 bases between the two ends. Germline V lookup: CDR1 SGDLS, CDR2 YYNGEE. To note about this clone: Its antigen is undetermined.

The clonotype originates from an adult who received the AZD1222 COVID-19 vaccine. This rearrangement joins TRBV9 to TRBJ2-2; no firm D call. The source material was peripheral blood, sampled 28 days after the second AZD1222 dose. The CDR3 sequence is CASARSGELFF. The CDR3 DNA sequence: TGTGCCAGCGCTCGATCCGGGGAGCTGTTTTTT.